The 18 T cell receptor beta chains listed next were all sequenced from one sample in a study of PD-L1 blockade in urothelial cancer (dated by TCRdb to about 2017). Library construction relied on the immunoSEQ multiplex PCR assay. TCRdb re-hosts the immuneACCESS table, in-frame sequences only. Its copies lack some clones; in the studies checked, an unresolved V gene accounts for under half of them, and the cause for the rest is not known. The sample table holds about 50,000 clones, of which about 90% were seen once. Together, the top ten hold roughly a tenth of the sample. The sample's time point label, decoded: peripheral blood 6 weeks after treatment start. The specimen was PBMCs, collected around atezolizumab (anti-PD-L1) treatment. These receptors all come from a man aged 55 to 70 with urothelial cancer.

CDR3 sequence: CASSFLETQYF. The CDR3 DNA reads TGTGCCAGCAGCTTTCTAGAGACCCAGTACTTC. The J gene is TRBJ2-5, the V gene TRBV5-8, with D hard to call. There are 11 residues in the CDR3. Germline values: CDR1 SGHTS, CDR2 YDEGEE. V lost 2 bases, J lost 4 bases, and 3 bases lay in between.

This clone appeared a single time. This chain uses TRBV4-1 with TRBJ2-3; tentatively, D is TRBD2 (6 bases). This CDR3 spans 16 amino acids. V was cut by 4 bases and J by 6 bases, with 20 bases left in between. CDR1 MGHRA and CDR2 YSYEKL come from the germline V gene. CDR3 nucleotide sequence: TGCGCCAGCAGCCGAATAGCTAGCCCAGCGGGCGATACGCAGTATTTT. This sequence encodes CASSRIASPAGDTQYF.

This chain links TRBV19 with TRBJ2-1; 9 bases agree with TRBD2. V lost 7 bases, J lost 10 bases, and 14 bases stayed unmatched. Germline-derived CDR1 and CDR2 are LNHDA and SQIVND (reference sequence). There are 15 residues in the CDR3. CDR3 coding DNA: TGTGCCAGTACCCCCGGGACTAGCCTTCGTGAGGAGCAGTTCTTC. It encodes CASTPGTSLREEQFF.

The chain has TRBV4-1 and TRBJ2-3, with TRBD1 matching over 8 bases. Germline V gene lookup returns CDR1 MGHRA and CDR2 YSYEKL. The CDR3 consists of 13 residues. Losses at the gene ends were 6 bases for V and 5 bases for J; bases not matched to a gene: 4. The CDR3 loop is CASRPTGVDTQYF. The CDR3 DNA follows: TGCGCCAGCAGACCGACAGGGGTAGATACGCAGTATTTT.

This sequence joins TRBV7-9 and TRBJ1-1; D is unclear. V was trimmed by 5 bases and J by 4 bases, leaving 14 bases between them. CDR1 and CDR2 (germline): SEHNR, FQNEAQ (reference sequence). The CDR3 contains 14 residues. This CDR3 reads CASSQTRGATEAFF. The CDR3 nucleotides are TGTGCCAGCAGCCAGACCCGAGGTGCCACTGAAGCTTTCTTT.

The CDR3 DNA is TGTGCCAGCAGCCCCGGACTAGCCCTGTGGAATGAGCAGTTCTTC. Its protein product is CASSPGLALWNEQFF. This chain links TRBV9 with TRBJ2-1, with 8 bases that match TRBD2. Germline V CDR1 and CDR2: SGDLS, YYNGEE. Germline trimming cut 4 bases from V and 7 bases from J; bases unmatched to any gene: 10. CDR3 length equals 15 residues.

The CDR3 nucleotides read TGTGCCAGCAGCTTTTACCCAGGGGGCGGTAGGTCCTACGAGCAGTACTTC. Translation gives CASSFYPGGGRSYEQYF. The chain combines TRBV7-2 with TRBJ2-7, with TRBD1 identical over 8 bases. Germline lookup yields CDR1 SGHTA and CDR2 FQGNSA. V gave up 3 bases and J gave up 1 base; unmatched junction bases: 11. This CDR3 has 17 amino acids. The full variable domain, in which reference TRBV7-2 and TRBJ2-7 provide the parts outside the CDR3, is GAGVSQSPSNKVTEKGKDVELRCDPISGHTALYWYRQSLGQGLEFLIYFQGNSAPDKSGLPSDRFSAERTGGSVSTLTIQRTQQEDSAVYLCASSFYPGGGRSYEQYFGPGTRLTVT.

This clone was observed once. The CDR3 bases are TGCAGCGCGGGGGGAGCCCTTGGCAGGGAGCTGTTTTTT. Protein sequence: CSAGGALGRELFF. The chain has TRBV29-1 and TRBJ2-2; TRBD2 matches at 7 bases. Per the germline V gene, CDR1 is SQVTM and CDR2 is ANQGSEA. CDR3 length: 13 residues. V shed 7 bases and J 9 bases; nucleotides not matched to a gene: 11.

This rearrangement joins TRBV7-8 to TRBJ2-7; the match to TRBD2 covers 8 bases. Trimming at V came to 2 bases and at J to 0 bases, leaving 3 bases not matched to a gene. This CDR3 contains 15 residues. Per germline, CDR1 SGHVS and CDR2 FQNEAQ. The CDR3 DNA follows: TGTGCCAGCAGCTTAAGGGCGGGGGGCTCCTACGAGCAGTACTTC. Encoded protein: CASSLRAGGSYEQYF.

V usage is TRBV9 and J usage is TRBJ1-3; 10 bases align to TRBD1. V shed 3 bases, J shed 3 bases, and the junction held 6 bases outside the gene matches. The CDR3 spans 16 residues. The germline CDR1 and CDR2 sequences are SGDLS and YYNGEE. The CDR3 here is CASSGTRDRGGNTIYF. The DNA for the CDR3 is TGTGCCAGCAGCGGAACCCGGGACAGGGGTGGAAACACCATATATTTT.

The V call is TRBV6-1, the J call TRBJ2-2, with 13 bases lining up with TRBD2. This CDR3 has 17 amino acids. The V segment lost 4 bases and the J segment 6 bases; nucleotides outside the gene matches: 8. Germline V gives CDR1 MNHNS, CDR2 SASEGT. This CDR3 is CASSGRTSGGGAGELFF. The CDR3 bases are TGTGCCAGCAGTGGTAGAACTAGCGGGGGGGGTGCCGGGGAGCTGTTTTTT.

This chain connects TRBV10-2 to TRBJ1-5, with TRBD1 matching over 10 bases. This CDR3 region has 15 residues. Germline assignment: CDR1 WSHSY and CDR2 SAAADI. Germline trimming cut 6 bases from V and 4 bases from J; bases unmatched to any gene: 6. The CDR3 sequence is CASSRGQGGNQPQHF. The CDR3, as DNA: TGCGCCAGCAGCCGTGGACAGGGGGGGAATCAGCCCCAGCATTTT.

V usage is TRBV23-1 and J usage is TRBJ2-1; possible D gene TRBD2, 6 bases. TRBV23-1 is marked as an open reading frame, function uncertain. The V end was cut by 0 bases, the J end by 9 bases, with 12 bases between. This CDR3 has 14 amino acids. The CDR3 loop is CASSQSGQEGEQFF. DNA of the CDR3: TGCGCCAGCAGTCAATCGGGCCAGGAGGGTGAGCAGTTCTTC.

The rearrangement uses TRBV7-2 and TRBJ1-1, with a weak D call TRBD1 (5 bases). Trimming left V 3 bases short and J 0 bases short, with 14 bases between. Per germline, CDR1 SGHTA and CDR2 FQGNSA. The CDR3 runs to 16 residues. The CDR3 reads CASSFGGRALNTEAFF. The DNA of the CDR3 is TGTGCCAGCAGCTTTGGGGGGAGAGCCTTGAACACTGAAGCTTTCTTT.

This chain connects TRBV5-1 to TRBJ1-2, with D unresolved. Germline-derived CDR1 and CDR2 are SGHRS and YFSETQ. V was shortened by 6 bases and J by 0 bases, with 15 bases between the two germline ends. The CDR3 is 15 amino acids. CDR3 sequence (DNA): TGCGCCAGCAACACGGGCCGGGGAGCTAACTATGGCTACACCTTC. Translation: CASNTGRGANYGYTF. Variable domain in full (rest from reference TRBV5-1 and TRBJ1-2): KAGVTQTPRYLIKTRGQQVTLSCSPISGHRSVSWYQQTPGQGLQFLFEYFSETQRNKGNFPGRFSGRQFSNSRSEMNVSTLELGDSALYLCASNTGRGANYGYTFGSGTRLTVV.

On this clone: Other DNA sequences in this specimen translate into the identical CDR3. The chain recombines TRBV6-5 with TRBJ1-1, with a possible D match to TRBD1 (6 bases). The CDR3 covers 13 residues. The V gene lost 5 bases and the J gene lost 5 bases, with 12 bases spanning the gap. Per germline, CDR1 MNHEY and CDR2 SVGAGI. Here the CDR3 DNA reads TGTGCCAGCAGTCGGACAGACCTGACTGAAGCTTTCTTT. Its protein is CASSRTDLTEAFF.

This rearrangement joins TRBV6-1 to TRBJ1-6; 9 nucleotides match TRBD1. The CDR3 has 13 residues. The germline gives CDR1 MNHNS, CDR2 SASEGT. J was trimmed by 8 bases and V by 5 bases; bases with no gene match: 1. CDR3 DNA: TGTGCCAGCAGTAGACAGGGGGATTCACCCCTCCACTTT. Protein: CASSRQGDSPLHF.

This chain joins TRBV5-5 and TRBJ2-3; TRBD2 aligns across 7 bases. The CDR3 spans 16 residues. The V gene's germline CDR1 is SGHKS and CDR2 YYEKEE (reference sequence). Trimming at V came to 4 bases and at J to 4 bases, leaving 12 bases not matched to a gene. The CDR3 loop reads CASSPAPAGRADTQYF. The CDR3 DNA is TGTGCCAGCAGCCCTGCCCCAGCGGGGAGGGCAGATACGCAGTATTTT.